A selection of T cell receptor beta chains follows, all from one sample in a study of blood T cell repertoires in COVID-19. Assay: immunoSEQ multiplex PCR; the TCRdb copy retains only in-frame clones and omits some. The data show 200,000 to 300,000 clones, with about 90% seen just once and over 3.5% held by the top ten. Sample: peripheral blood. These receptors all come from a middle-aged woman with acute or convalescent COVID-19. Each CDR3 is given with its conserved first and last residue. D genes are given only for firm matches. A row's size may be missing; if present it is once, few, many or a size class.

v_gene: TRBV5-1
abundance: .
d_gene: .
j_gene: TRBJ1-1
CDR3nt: TGCGCCAGCAGCTCTCCCGGGACTTTCGAAGCTTTCTTT
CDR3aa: CASSSPGTFEAFF

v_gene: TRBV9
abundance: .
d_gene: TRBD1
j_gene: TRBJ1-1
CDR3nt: TGTGCCAGCAGCCGGACAGGGGGGAAAGAAGCTTTCTTT
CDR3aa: CASSRTGGKEAFF

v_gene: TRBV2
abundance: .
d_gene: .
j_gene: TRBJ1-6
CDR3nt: TGTGCCAGCAGTGCAGAATCCGGGCCCCTCGGAGGAGCCCTCCACTTT
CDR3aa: CASSAESGPLGGALHF

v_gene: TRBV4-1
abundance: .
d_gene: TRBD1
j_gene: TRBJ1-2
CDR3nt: TGCGCCAGCAGTTCCGGACAGGGGGCCTCCTATGGCTACACCTTC
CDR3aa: CASSSGQGASYGYTF

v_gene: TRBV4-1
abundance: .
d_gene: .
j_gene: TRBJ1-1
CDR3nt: TGCGCCAGCAGCCAAGATCCCGGAGGGGCGAACACTGAAGCTTTCTTT
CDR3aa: CASSQDPGGANTEAFF

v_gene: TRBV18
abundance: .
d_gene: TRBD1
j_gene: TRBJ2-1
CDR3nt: TGTGCCAGCTCACCACCACAGGGGGCGCGGCGAGAGCAGTTCTTC
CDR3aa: CASSPPQGARREQFF

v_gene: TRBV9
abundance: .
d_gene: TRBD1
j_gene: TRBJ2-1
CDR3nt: TGTGCCAGCAGCCCGGGACAGGGAGACAATGAGCAGTTCTTC
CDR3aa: CASSPGQGDNEQFF

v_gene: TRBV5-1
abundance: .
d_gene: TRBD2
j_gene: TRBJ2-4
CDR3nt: TGCGCCAGCAGCTTGGAGTCTAGCGGGGGTTGGGACATTCAGTACTTC
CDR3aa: CASSLESSGGWDIQYF

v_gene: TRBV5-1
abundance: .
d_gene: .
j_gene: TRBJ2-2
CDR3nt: TGCGCCAGCAGAATTCTGATCCCGACAGTGAACACCGGGGAGCTGTTTTTT
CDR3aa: CASRILIPTVNTGELFF

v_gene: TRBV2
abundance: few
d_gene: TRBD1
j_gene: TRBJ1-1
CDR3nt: TGTGCCAGCAGCCCCGGGACAGGCCTAGGGAACACTGAAGCTTTCTTT
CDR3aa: CASSPGTGLGNTEAFF

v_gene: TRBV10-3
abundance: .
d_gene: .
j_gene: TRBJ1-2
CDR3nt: TGTGCCATCAGTGAGTCGTTGGGCAGACCCCTCGCTAACTATGGCTACACCTTC
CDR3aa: CAISESLGRPLANYGYTF

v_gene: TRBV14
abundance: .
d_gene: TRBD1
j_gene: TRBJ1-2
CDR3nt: TGTGCCAGCAGCCAAGTGTCAGGGGGCATTGGTGGCTACACCTTC
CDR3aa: CASSQVSGGIGGYTF

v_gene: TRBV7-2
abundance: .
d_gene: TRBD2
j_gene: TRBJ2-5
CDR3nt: TGTGCCAGCAGCCGCCAAACTAGCGGGGTTGAGACCCAGTACTTC
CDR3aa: CASSRQTSGVETQYF

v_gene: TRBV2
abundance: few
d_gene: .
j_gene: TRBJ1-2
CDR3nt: TGTGCCAGCAGTGACAGGGACTTGAATGGCTACACCTTC
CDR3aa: CASSDRDLNGYTF

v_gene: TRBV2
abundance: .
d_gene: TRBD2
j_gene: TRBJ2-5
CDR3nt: TGTGCCAGCCGCTTAATGGGGGGGGAGACCCAGTACTTC
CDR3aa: CASRLMGGETQYF

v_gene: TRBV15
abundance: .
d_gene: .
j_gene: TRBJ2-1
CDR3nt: TGTGCCACCAGCCCAACCCAGGGGCCAAGAGACAATGAGCAGTTCTTC
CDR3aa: CATSPTQGPRDNEQFF

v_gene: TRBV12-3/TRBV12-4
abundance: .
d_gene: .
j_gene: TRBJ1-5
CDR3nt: TGTGCCAGCAGTTTCGACGGGAATCAGCCCCAGCATTTT
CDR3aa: CASSFDGNQPQHF

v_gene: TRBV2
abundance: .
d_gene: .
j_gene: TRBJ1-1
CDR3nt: TGTGCCAGCAAAGCTCGTTTCGGGGGGCGCGGGGAGGACACTGAAGCTTTCTTT
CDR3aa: CASKARFGGRGEDTEAFF

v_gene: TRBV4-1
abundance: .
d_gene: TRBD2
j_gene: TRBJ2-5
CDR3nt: TGCGCCAGCAGCCAACTGGGATTGTTGGGCCTAGCGGGTCTCCAAGAGACCCAGTACTTC
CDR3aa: CASSQLGLLGLAGLQETQYF

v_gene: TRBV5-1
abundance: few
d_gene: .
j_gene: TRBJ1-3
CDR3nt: TGCGCCAGCAGCTTGGCCTACGGGGGGCCGGTGTATGGAAACACCATATATTTT
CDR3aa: CASSLAYGGPVYGNTIYF

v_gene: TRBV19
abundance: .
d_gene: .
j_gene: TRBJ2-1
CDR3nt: TGTGCCAGTAGTATAGCCGGACAGAAGAGCTATGAGCAGTTCTTC
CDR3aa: CASSIAGQKSYEQFF

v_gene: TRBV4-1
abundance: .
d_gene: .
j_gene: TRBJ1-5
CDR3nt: TGCGCCAGCAGCCAACCTGGAGTTTGGCCCCAGCATTTT
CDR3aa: CASSQPGVWPQHF

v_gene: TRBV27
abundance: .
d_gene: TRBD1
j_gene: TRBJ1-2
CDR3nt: TGTGCCAGCAGTTTGGGACAGGGGGCTAACTATGGCTACACCTTC
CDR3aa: CASSLGQGANYGYTF

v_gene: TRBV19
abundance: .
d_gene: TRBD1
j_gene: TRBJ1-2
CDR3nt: TGTGCCAGTAGGGAAATGGGACAGGTCTATGGCTACACCTTC
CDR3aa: CASREMGQVYGYTF

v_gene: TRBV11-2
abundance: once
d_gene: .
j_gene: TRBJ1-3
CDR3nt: TGTGCCAGCAGCTTGCTTCAGGCTTATAGCTCTGGAAACACCATATATTTT
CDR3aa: CASSLLQAYSSGNTIYF

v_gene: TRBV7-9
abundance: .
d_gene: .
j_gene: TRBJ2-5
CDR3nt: TGTGCCAGCAGCTTAATGGGCAGGGCAAAAGAGACCCAGTACTTC
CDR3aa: CASSLMGRAKETQYF